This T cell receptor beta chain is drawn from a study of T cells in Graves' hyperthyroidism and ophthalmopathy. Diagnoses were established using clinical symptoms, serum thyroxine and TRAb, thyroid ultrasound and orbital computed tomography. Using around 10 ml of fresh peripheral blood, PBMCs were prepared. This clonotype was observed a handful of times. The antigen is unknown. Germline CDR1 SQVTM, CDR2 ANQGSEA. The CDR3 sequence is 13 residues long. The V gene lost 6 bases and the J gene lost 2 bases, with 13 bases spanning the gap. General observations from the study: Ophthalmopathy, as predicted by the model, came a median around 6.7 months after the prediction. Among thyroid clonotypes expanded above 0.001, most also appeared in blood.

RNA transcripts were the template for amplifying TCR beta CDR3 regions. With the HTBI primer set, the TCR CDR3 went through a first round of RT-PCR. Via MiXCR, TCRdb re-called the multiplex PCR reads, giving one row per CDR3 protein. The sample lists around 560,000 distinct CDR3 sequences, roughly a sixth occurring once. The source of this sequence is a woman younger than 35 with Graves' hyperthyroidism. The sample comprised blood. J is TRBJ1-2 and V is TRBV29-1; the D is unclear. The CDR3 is CSVRVDLNYGYTF. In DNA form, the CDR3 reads TGCAGCGTCAGAGTGGACCTAAACTATGGCTACACCTTC.